This T cell receptor (beta chain) was obtained from a study of blood T cell repertoires in COVID-19. Study-level information: Samples of COVID-19 (acute and convalescent) were obtained from the United States, Italy and Spain.

This CDR3 has 18 amino acids. Germline loops: CDR1 SGHAT, CDR2 FQNNGV. V trimming: 5 bases; J trimming: 4 bases; junction bases outside the gene matches: 11. Methods used by the authors: Reference gene primers were amplified, and this amplification served to estimate nucleated cell counts. The repertoire was sequenced with immunoSEQ multiplex PCR; TCRdb's copy has only in-frame clones and lacks some. V, J and clone size are those of that table, while D and trimming were read from the DNA. The sample holds approximately 45,000 clones, 85% to 90% seen once. The source material was peripheral blood. The rearrangement uses TRBV11-2 and TRBJ2-2; 12 bases fit TRBD2. This receptor was identified in a human donor in a cohort sampled during active COVID-19. Here the CDR3 DNA reads TGTGCCAGCAGCCCTGGAGGACTAGCGGGATTTTTCACCGGGGAGCTGTTTTTT. Residues: CASSPGGLAGFFTGELFF.